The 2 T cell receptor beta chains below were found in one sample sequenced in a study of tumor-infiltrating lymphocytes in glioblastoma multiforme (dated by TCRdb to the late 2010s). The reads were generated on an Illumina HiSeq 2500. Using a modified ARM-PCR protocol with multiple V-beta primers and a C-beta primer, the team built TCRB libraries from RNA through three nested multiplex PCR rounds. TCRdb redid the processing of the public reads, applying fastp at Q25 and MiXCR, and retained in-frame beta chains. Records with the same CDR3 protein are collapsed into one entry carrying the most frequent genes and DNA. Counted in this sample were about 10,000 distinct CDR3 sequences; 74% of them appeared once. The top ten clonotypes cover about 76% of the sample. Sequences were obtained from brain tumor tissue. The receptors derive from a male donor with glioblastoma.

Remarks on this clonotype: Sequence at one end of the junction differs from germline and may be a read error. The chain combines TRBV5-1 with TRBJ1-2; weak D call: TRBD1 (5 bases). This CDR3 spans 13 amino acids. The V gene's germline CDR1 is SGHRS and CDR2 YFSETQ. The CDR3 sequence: CAGSAQESYGYTF. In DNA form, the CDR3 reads TGCGCCGGCAGCGCACAGGAATCCTATGGCTACACCTTC.

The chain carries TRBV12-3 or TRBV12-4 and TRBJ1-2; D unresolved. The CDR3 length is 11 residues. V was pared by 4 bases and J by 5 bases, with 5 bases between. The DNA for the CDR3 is TGTGCCAGCAGTTCCCGTTATGGCTACACCTTC. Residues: CASSSRYGYTF.